Listed here are 19 T cell receptor beta chains from one sample, sequenced in a study of shared T cell receptors in the human thymus. The data were produced by immunoSEQ multiplex PCR, yet TCRdb's version contains in-frame clones alone and is incomplete. The data hold approximately 760,000 clones, with roughly 88% observed a single time. The sample also formed part of further work on human thymus T cells.

Material for sequencing was thymocytes. The receptors were sampled from a girl under three years old with a congenital heart defect.

The rearrangement links TRBV19 to TRBJ2-7; 7 positions agree with TRBD1. The CDR3 covers 14 residues. Germline V lookup: CDR1 LNHDA, CDR2 SQIVND (reference sequence). Trimming cost V 8 bases and J 0 bases; bases outside gene matches: 7. The CDR3 is CASRTGPFSYEQYF. The CDR3 DNA reads TGTGCCAGTCGGACAGGCCCTTTCTCCTACGAGCAGTACTTC.

The chain has TRBV6-5 and TRBJ1-5; D is uncertain. Germline V gene data show CDR1 as MNHEY and CDR2 as SVGAGI. The CDR3 length is 14 residues. Trimming left V 4 bases short and J 5 bases short, with 12 bases between. The CDR3 protein is CASSSGRDHQPQHF. As DNA, the CDR3 is TGTGCCAGCAGTTCCGGACGGGATCATCAGCCCCAGCATTTT.

The rearrangement links TRBV4-3 to TRBJ2-5, with D possibly TRBD2 on 5 matching bases. Trimming removed 0 bases at V and 12 bases at J, with 20 bases between. This CDR3 is built from 15 residues. CDR1 and CDR2 (germline): LGHNA, YSLEER. The CDR3 here is CASSQERERPKIKYF. The CDR3 coding sequence is TGCGCCAGCAGCCAAGAGAGGGAACGGCCTAAGATTAAGTACTTC.

The V call is TRBV9, the J call TRBJ1-1; D might be TRBD1 (6 bases). The CDR3 length is 15 residues. CDR1 and CDR2 from the germline V gene are SGDLS and YYNGEE. Trimming took off 0 bases at V and 1 base at J, with 10 bases between the two ends. This chain's CDR3 is CASSVGGGANTEAFF. DNA for the CDR3: TGTGCCAGCAGCGTAGGCGGGGGGGCGAACACTGAAGCTTTCTTT.

This clone has just one count. The V gene is TRBV27, the J gene TRBJ2-2, with TRBD2 matching over 7 bases. Germline assignment: CDR1 MNHEY and CDR2 SMNVEV (reference sequence). CDR3 length equals 16 residues. The trim removed 3 bases at V and 1 base at J, leaving 5 bases unmatched. The CDR3 DNA reads as TGTGCCAGCAGTTTCCGAGCGGGGCGGAACACCGGGGAGCTGTTTTTT. This encodes CASSFRAGRNTGELFF.

The genes are TRBV4-1 and TRBJ2-7; tentative D call: TRBD1 (5 bases). Germline V gives CDR1 MGHRA, CDR2 YSYEKL. The length of the CDR3 is 18 residues. V was pared by 0 bases and J by 4 bases, with 22 bases between. This chain's CDR3 is CASSQEVPVRTSIYEQYF. The CDR3 DNA reads TGCGCCAGCAGCCAAGAAGTCCCGGTGCGGACATCTATATACGAGCAGTACTTC.

This chain joins TRBV5-1 and TRBJ1-1; D gene ambiguous. Trimming stripped 0 bases from V and 1 base from J, with 7 bases between. There are 14 residues in the CDR3. Germline values: CDR1 SGHRS, CDR2 YFSETQ. The CDR3 here is CASSLVTQNTEAFF. The DNA of the CDR3 is TGCGCCAGCAGCTTGGTAACACAGAACACTGAAGCTTTCTTT.

The chain is built from TRBV9 and TRBJ2-1; possible D gene TRBD1, 6 bases. The V end lost 3 bases, the J end lost 1 base, and 14 bases lay between the germline ends. The CDR3 totals 16 residues. Germline loops: CDR1 SGDLS, CDR2 YYNGEE. The CDR3 protein is CASSGDTGTSYNEQFF. Written as DNA, the CDR3 is TGTGCCAGCAGCGGGGATACAGGGACATCCTACAATGAGCAGTTCTTC.

V usage is TRBV6-1 and J usage is TRBJ2-3, with 7 bases fitting TRBD2. CDR3 length: 15 residues. The V segment lost 0 bases and the J segment 2 bases; nucleotides outside the gene matches: 2. The V gene's germline CDR1 is MNHNS and CDR2 SASEGT. The CDR3: CASSEAGGNTDTQYF. The CDR3 DNA follows: TGTGCCAGCAGTGAAGCGGGAGGGAACACAGATACGCAGTATTTT.

The V call is TRBV9, the J call TRBJ2-3; D not resolved. There are 14 residues in the CDR3. The ends were cut back, 0 bases at V and 4 bases at J, with 9 bases in the middle. The V gene's germline CDR1 is SGDLS and CDR2 YYNGEE. CDR3 coding DNA: TGTGCCAGCAGCGTAGTGAAGGAGCCAGATACGCAGTATTTT. It encodes CASSVVKEPDTQYF.

The J gene is TRBJ2-2, the V gene TRBV25-1; 12 bases align to TRBD1. Unmatched junction bases numbered 13, after V lost 6 bases and J lost 8 bases. The CDR3 sequence is 17 residues long. Germline CDR1 reads MGHDK; CDR2 reads SYGVNS. CDR3 sequence: CASSKLGTGGHTGELFF. Written as DNA, the CDR3 is TGTGCCAGCAGCAAACTAGGGACAGGGGGCCATACAGGGGAGCTGTTTTTT.

V gene TRBV7-8 combines with J gene TRBJ1-3, with a tentative D call TRBD1 (6 bases). The germline V gene encodes CDR1 SGHVS and CDR2 FQNEAQ. CDR3 length: 17 residues. Deletions cut 1 base from V and 2 bases from J, with 15 bases between. The CDR3 DNA reads as TGTGCCAGCAGCTTAGTGGGACACCTTGCCCCTGGAAACACCATATATTTT. It is translated as CASSLVGHLAPGNTIYF.

This clone was seen just once. This chain connects TRBV5-8 to TRBJ2-3; D might be TRBD2 (5 bases). With 4 bases removed from V and 0 bases from J, the gap between germline ends came to 21 bases. The CDR3 totals 18 residues. Germline CDR1 and CDR2: SGHTS and YDEGEE. The CDR3 DNA is TGTGCCAGCAGCCTAGCAAAACCGGCCGGAAGGAGCACAGATACGCAGTATTTT. It yields the protein CASSLAKPAGRSTDTQYF.

The genes are TRBV10-3 and TRBJ2-4; 8 bases align to TRBD2. The CDR3 covers 15 residues. Trimming at V came to 2 bases and at J to 9 bases, leaving 9 bases not matched to a gene. Germline V lookup: CDR1 ENHRY, CDR2 SYGVKD. The CDR3 spells CAISEERGGPGIQYF. The DNA for the CDR3 is TGTGCCATCAGTGAGGAACGGGGGGGCCCGGGCATTCAGTACTTC.

This clone was seen once. The gene calls are TRBV2 and TRBJ2-1, with TRBD2 matching over 11 bases. Germline V lookup: CDR1 SNHLY, CDR2 FYNNEI. The CDR3 has 15 residues. V dropped 8 bases and J dropped 2; count of bases not matched to a gene: 5. In DNA form, the CDR3 reads TGTGCCAGCGTAAGACTAGCGGGGCCCTACAATGAGCAGTTCTTC. Protein product: CASVRLAGPYNEQFF.

This clone came up once. The V and J genes are TRBV25-1 and TRBJ2-1; TRBD1 aligns across 7 bases. CDR1 MGHDK and CDR2 SYGVNS come from the germline V gene. The CDR3 extends over 18 amino acids. The V gene end was trimmed by 5 bases and the J gene end by 6 bases; junction bases not matched to a gene: 19. The CDR3, as DNA: TGTGCCAGCAGTCCACCGAGGACAGGAGCAATGGGGTTCAATGAGCAGTTCTTC. This translates into CASSPPRTGAMGFNEQFF. Combining the CDR3 with reference TRBV25-1 and TRBJ2-1 gives the whole variable domain EADIYQTPRYLVIGTGKKITLECSQTMGHDKMYWYQQDPGMELHLIHYSYGVNSTEKGDLSSESTVSRIRTEHFPLTLESARPSHTSQYLCASSPPRTGAMGFNEQFFGPGTRLTVL.

This clone appeared a single time. This rearrangement joins TRBV29-1 to TRBJ1-1; D remains ambiguous. The CDR3 has 13 amino acids. Germline assignment: CDR1 SQVTM and CDR2 ANQGSEA. The germline V and J ends were trimmed by 3 bases and 1 base, with 9 bases remaining between them. The CDR3 DNA reads as TGCAGCGTTGACGGTCTAGGGAACACTGAAGCTTTCTTT. Translating gives CSVDGLGNTEAFF.

This rearrangement joins TRBV6-6 to TRBJ1-5, with 8 bases lining up with TRBD1. Germline CDR1 and CDR2: MNHNY and SVGAGI (reference sequence). V was clipped by 0 bases and J by 6 bases; unmatched bases: 7. This CDR3 contains 16 residues. Here the CDR3 reads CASSYSRTGKGQPQHF. The CDR3, as DNA: TGTGCCAGCAGTTACTCCCGGACAGGGAAGGGTCAGCCCCAGCATTTT.

The chain carries TRBV5-4 and TRBJ2-3, with D hard to call. This CDR3 contains 19 residues. V was shortened by 2 bases and J by 2 bases, with 24 bases between the two germline ends. Germline V CDR1 and CDR2: SGHNT, YYREEE (reference sequence). Here the CDR3 reads CASSFNTPNQNAFTDTQYF. The DNA of the CDR3 is TGTGCCAGCAGCTTCAACACCCCGAATCAAAACGCATTCACAGATACGCAGTATTTT.